Below, 5 T cell receptor beta chains from the same sample are listed, as sequenced in a study of blood T cell repertoires in COVID-19. Clones were sequenced by immunoSEQ multiplex PCR, and TCRdb holds only the in-frame ones, with some missing. The sample has around 100,000 clones; around 84% are singletons. Specimen: peripheral blood. The receptors stem from a man between 65 and 80 years old with active or convalescent COVID-19.

This chain uses TRBV6-4 with TRBJ1-3, with TRBD1 identical over 8 bases. The CDR3 is 19 amino acids. Germline V gives CDR1 MRHNA, CDR2 SNTAGT. Trimming took 7 bases from V and 0 from J; bases not matched to a gene: 17. The DNA for the CDR3 is TGTGCCAGCATTGGACAGGGTAAGCGGTGCGGGGGCTCTGGAAACACCATATATTTT. Protein sequence: CASIGQGKRCGGSGNTIYF.

The genes are TRBV12-3 or TRBV12-4 and TRBJ2-7; weak D call: TRBD1 (6 bases). The CDR3 has 13 amino acids. Trimming removed 1 base at V and 7 bases at J, with 11 bases between. The CDR3, as DNA: TGTGCCAGCAGTTTAGTCAGGGGCGGGGAGCAGTACTTC. It yields the protein CASSLVRGGEQYF.

This chain links TRBV7-2 with TRBJ1-5; 7 nucleotides line up with TRBD1. The CDR3 loop spans 13 amino acids. Germline V gene data show CDR1 as SGHTA and CDR2 as FQGNSA. Trimming removed 5 bases from V and 8 bases from J; junction bases left unmatched: 6. The CDR3 DNA reads as TGTGCCAGCAGCCCCTGGACAGGTGAGCCCCAGCATTTT. This gives the protein CASSPWTGEPQHF.

The gene calls are TRBV19 and TRBJ2-7; D possibly corresponds to TRBD2 (6 bases). Trimming stripped 1 base from V and 1 base from J, with 8 bases between. Germline values: CDR1 LNHDA, CDR2 SQIVND (reference sequence). This CDR3 has 14 amino acids. The CDR3 sequence is CASSIGGESYEQYF. In nucleotides, the CDR3 is TGTGCCAGTAGTATAGGCGGGGAATCCTACGAGCAGTACTTC. Using reference TRBV19 and TRBJ2-7 for the parts outside the CDR3, the full variable domain is DGGITQSPKYLFRKEGQNVTLSCEQNLNHDAMYWYRQDPGQGLRLIYYSQIVNDFQKGDIAEGYSVSREKKESFPLTVTSAQKNPTAFYLCASSIGGESYEQYFGPGTRLTVT.

This sequence joins TRBV4-1 and TRBJ2-3, with 10 bases aligning to TRBD2. Germline assignment: CDR1 MGHRA and CDR2 YSYEKL. V shed 1 base and J 6 bases; nucleotides not matched to a gene: 10. There are 17 residues in the CDR3. The CDR3 DNA reads as TGCGCCAGCAGCCAAGCCTTCGAGCGGGGGGGCGGTGATACGCAGTATTTT. This encodes CASSQAFERGGGDTQYF.